The clone carrying this T cell receptor beta chain has just a few counts. The CDR3 is 17 amino acids. The germline V gene has CDR1 SGHDT and CDR2 YYEEEE. With 2 bases removed from V and 4 bases from J, the gap between germline ends came to 18 bases. One entry per CDR3 protein results from TCRdb running MiXCR on the RT-PCR reads. The sample includes hundreds of thousands of distinct CDR3 sequences, 13% to 15% of them seen just once. Specimen: memory CD4+ T cells from blood. The gene calls are TRBV5-6 and TRBJ2-2; D is unclear. This clonotype originated in a female donor in good health, serving as a healthy control. CDR3 coding DNA: TGTGCCAGCAGCTTTTGGTTAGGCATCTGGGGCACCGGGGAGCTGTTTTTT. This gives the protein CASSFWLGIWGTGELFF.